The 18 T cell receptor beta chains below all came from one sample that was sequenced in a study of blood T cell repertoires in COVID-19. Repertoires were generated with immunoSEQ multiplex PCR, while TCRdb's copy carries only in-frame clones and drops some. Of 40,000 to 50,000 clones listed, roughly four fifths were seen once; the top ten hold over 30%. The material sequenced was peripheral blood. All receptors derive from a man in his forties with active or convalescent COVID-19.

The chain is built from TRBV28 and TRBJ1-2; 10 bases are shared with TRBD1. This CDR3 comprises 15 residues. Germline lookup yields CDR1 MDHEN and CDR2 SYDVKM. Trimming at V came to 5 bases and at J to 4 bases, leaving 7 bases not matched to a gene. CDR3 nucleotides: TGTGCCAGCAGTCCCGGGACAGGGGATTCCTATGGCTACACCTTC. Its protein is CASSPGTGDSYGYTF.

The rearrangement joins TRBV7-9 to TRBJ2-7, with 9 bases aligning to TRBD1. Per germline, CDR1 SEHNR and CDR2 FQNEAQ (reference sequence). The CDR3 consists of 15 residues. Losses at the gene ends were 5 bases for V and 2 bases for J; bases not matched to a gene: 7. The CDR3 DNA sequence: TGTGCCAGCAGCCCACAGACAGGGGGGGCCTACGAGCAGTACTTC. It codes for CASSPQTGGAYEQYF. The whole variable domain, remainder taken from reference TRBV7-9 and TRBJ2-7, is DTGVSQNPRHKITKRGQNVTFRCDPISEHNRLYWYRQTLGQGPEFLTYFQNEAQLEKSRLLSDRFSAERPKGSFSTLEIQRTEQGDSAMYLCASSPQTGGAYEQYFGPGTRLTVT.

The chain has TRBV28 and TRBJ2-1; the match to TRBD2 covers 8 bases. Per germline, CDR1 MDHEN and CDR2 SYDVKM. V gave up 5 bases and J gave up 2 bases; unmatched junction bases: 11. This CDR3 has 17 amino acids. The CDR3 loop reads CASSPPRVAGTYNEQFF. DNA of the CDR3: TGTGCCAGCAGTCCCCCCCGGGTAGCGGGGACCTACAATGAGCAGTTCTTC. The variable domain in full, completed from reference TRBV28 and TRBJ2-1, reads DVKVTQSSRYLVKRTGEKVFLECVQDMDHENMFWYRQDPGLGLRLIYFSYDVKMKEKGDIPEGYSVSREKKERFSLILESASTNQTSMYLCASSPPRVAGTYNEQFFGPGTRLTVL.

In this sample, this clone turned up a few times. The chain recombines TRBV5-6 with TRBJ2-3; maybe TRBD1 (6 bases). The CDR3 runs 13 residues. V lost 5 bases to trimming and J lost 2 bases, with 9 bases between them. The germline V gene encodes CDR1 SGHDT and CDR2 YYEEEE. CDR3: CASSRTATDTQYF. The DNA of the CDR3 is TGTGCCAGCAGTCGGACAGCCACAGATACGCAGTATTTT.

The table lists this clone with a few counts. The gene calls are TRBV5-1 and TRBJ1-3, with a tentative D call TRBD1 (5 bases). Trimming cost V 4 bases and J 0 bases, with 11 bases left between them. The CDR3 length is 15 residues. CDR1 is SGHRS and CDR2 is YFSETQ in the germline V gene. CDR3 sequence: CASSPDSVSGNTIYF. For the CDR3, the DNA is TGCGCCAGCAGCCCCGACAGCGTCTCTGGAAACACCATATATTTT.

The V and J genes are TRBV3-1 (or the pseudogene TRBV3-2) and TRBJ2-7, with D possibly TRBD1 on 6 matching bases. Germline CDR1 reads LGHDT; CDR2 reads YNNKEL (reference sequence). V dropped 6 bases and J dropped 6 bases, with 12 bases sitting between them. The CDR3 is 12 residues long. CDR3 sequence reads: CASRSPGAEQYF. The DNA for the CDR3 is TGTGCCAGCAGATCCCCAGGGGCCGAGCAGTACTTC.

The rearrangement joins TRBV2 to TRBJ1-6, with a tentative D call TRBD1 (6 bases). This CDR3 contains 14 residues. Germline lookup yields CDR1 SNHLY and CDR2 FYNNEI. Trimming cost V 5 bases and J 10 bases, with 15 bases left between them. CDR3 DNA: TGTGCCAGCAGTACGGGCCCCAGGGGATCACCCCTCCACTTT. It yields the protein CASSTGPRGSPLHF.

V is TRBV5-1 and J is TRBJ2-7, with no clear D. This CDR3 has 15 amino acids. The germline CDR1 and CDR2 sequences are SGHRS and YFSETQ. The germline V and J ends were trimmed by 1 base and 0 bases, with 11 bases remaining between them. CDR3 nucleotide sequence: TGCGCCAGCAGCTTGCAGCGTCCTAGCTCCTACGAGCAGTACTTC. Protein: CASSLQRPSSYEQYF.

The chain joins TRBV13 to TRBJ2-7; TRBD1 is a possible D gene (6 bases). The CDR3 totals 15 residues. Deletions cut 6 bases from V and 0 bases from J, with 15 bases between. The germline gives CDR1 PRHDT, CDR2 FYEKMQ (reference sequence). In DNA form, the CDR3 reads TGTGCCAGCAGATACACAGCAGGGGCCTCCTACGAGCAGTACTTC. It yields the protein CASRYTAGASYEQYF.

This chain uses TRBV27 with TRBJ1-5, with D perhaps TRBD1 (5 bases). Trimming stripped 6 bases from V and 0 bases from J, with 18 bases between. CDR3 length equals 17 residues. Germline values: CDR1 MNHEY, CDR2 SMNVEV (reference sequence). DNA of the CDR3: TGTGCCAGCAGGGGGGGGTCGGGACTCTATAGCAATCAGCCCCAGCATTTT. Its protein is CASRGGSGLYSNQPQHF.

Here the CDR3 reads CASSGVTGEAFF. In nucleotides, the CDR3 is TGTGCCAGTAGTGGAGTGACGGGTGAAGCTTTCTTT. This chain connects TRBV19 to TRBJ1-1; D unclear. V shed 5 bases and J shed 7 bases, with 11 bases lying between them. This CDR3 comprises 12 residues. Per germline, CDR1 LNHDA and CDR2 SQIVND (reference sequence).

This chain links TRBV28 with TRBJ2-7; the match to TRBD2 covers 12 bases. The germline V gene has CDR1 MDHEN and CDR2 SYDVKM. The length of the CDR3 is 13 residues. Unmatched junction bases numbered 1, after V lost 6 bases and J lost 4 bases. CDR3 amino acids: CASRTSGSYEQYF. The CDR3 DNA is TGTGCCAGCAGGACTAGCGGGAGTTACGAGCAGTACTTC.

The chain couples TRBV6-5 to TRBJ2-3, with D possibly matching TRBD2 (7 bases). Germline values: CDR1 MNHEY, CDR2 SVGAGI. The V end lost 0 bases, the J end lost 6 bases, and 16 bases lay between the germline ends. The CDR3 is 16 amino acids. The CDR3 DNA follows: TGTGCCAGCAGTTACTCTATGGGGGGGCAGGTGGATACGCAGTATTTT. It encodes CASSYSMGGQVDTQYF.

This rearrangement joins TRBV7-2 to TRBJ2-7; D ambiguous. The V gene's germline CDR1 is SGHTA and CDR2 FQGNSA. Between the trimmed V and J ends, which lost 1 base and 1 base, there was a span of 8 bases. This CDR3 region has 14 residues. The CDR3 DNA sequence: TGTGCCAGCAGCTTAGAATCTCGGTCCTACGAGCAGTACTTC. Translation gives CASSLESRSYEQYF.

This clone was found once. The chain couples TRBV6-1 to TRBJ1-1, with D hard to call. V gave up 2 bases and J gave up 3 bases, with 7 bases separating them. Germline loops: CDR1 MNHNS, CDR2 SASEGT. The CDR3 length is 13 residues. The CDR3 nucleotides read TGTGCCAGCAGTGAACGGCGGGACACTGAAGCTTTCTTT. It yields the protein CASSERRDTEAFF.

The chain employs TRBV19 and TRBJ1-1; TRBD1 might be the D (5 bases). CDR3 length: 14 residues. V was shortened by 4 bases and J by 3 bases, with 12 bases between the two germline ends. Germline loops: CDR1 LNHDA, CDR2 SQIVND (reference sequence). CDR3 nucleotides: TGTGCCAGTAGTACCAGTACAGGCCACACTGAAGCTTTCTTT. Translation gives CASSTSTGHTEAFF.

As regards this clone: At one of its ends the junction is not consistent with the germline gene, which may arise from a read error. The chain couples TRBV7-7 to TRBJ2-1, with TRBD2 matching over 9 bases. Per the germline V gene, CDR1 is SSHAT and CDR2 is FNYEAQ (reference sequence). The CDR3 is made up of 17 amino acids. CDR3 region: CASSLVPGLALKNEQFF. In nucleotides, the CDR3 is TGTGCTAGCAGCTTAGTCCCGGGACTAGCCTTGAAGAATGAGCAGTTCTTC.

This chain uses TRBV5-5 with TRBJ2-6; D is uncertain. Germline assignment: CDR1 SGHKS and CDR2 YYEKEE (reference sequence). The ends were cut back, 3 bases at V and 6 bases at J, with 13 bases in the middle. This CDR3 region has 15 residues. CDR3 DNA: TGTGCCAGCAGCTCCCCCTGGCAGGAGGCCAACGTCCTGACTTTC. Translating gives CASSSPWQEANVLTF.